The next 2 T cell receptor beta chains were all read from a single sample in a study of identical twins. MiXCR, applied by TCRdb to the 5' RACE reads, yields one record per CDR3 protein. Among under 300,000 distinct CDR3 sequences listed, roughly 8% were seen once. The sample was also linked to a second study, of yellow fever vaccine responses in identical twins.

Input material: CD8+ T cells sorted from blood. The receptors were sampled from a woman aged 18-35 years in good health.

This clonotype was seen more than once but under ten times. J is TRBJ2-7 and V is TRBV7-9; 9 nucleotides agree with TRBD2. CDR1 and CDR2 (germline): SEHNR, FQNEAQ (reference sequence). This CDR3 is built from 17 residues. Trimming removed 5 bases from V and 3 bases from J; junction bases left unmatched: 14. CDR3 sequence: CASSEGASGDPDYEQYF. The CDR3 nucleotides read TGTGCCAGCAGCGAAGGGGCTAGCGGGGACCCCGACTACGAGCAGTACTTC.

A few counts support this clonotype. The chain has TRBV7-2 and TRBJ2-1, with 11 bases lining up with TRBD2. Trimming cost V 0 bases and J 5 bases; bases outside gene matches: 9. The CDR3 covers 18 residues. Germline CDR1 is SGHTA and CDR2 is FQGNSA. CDR3 nucleotides: TGTGCCAGCAGCTTAGCGGAATCTCGACTAGCGGGACACAATGAGCAGTTCTTC. Residues: CASSLAESRLAGHNEQFF.